What follows describes a single T cell receptor (beta chain). The antigen remains undetermined. CDR3 length: 20 amino acids. Germline V CDR1 and CDR2: MNHEY, SVGEGT. The data derive from a study of T cells expressing NK-cell markers. 5'RACE template switching with UMIs generated TCR beta cDNA. TCRdb re-called the 5' RACE reads and catalogs CDR3 proteins one per entry, DNA excluded. The sample has approximately 380,000 distinct CDR3 sequences; the top ten hold over 4%. Broader study findings: In a handful of donors, these clonotypes also led the CD3+CD56-NKG2C+ fraction.

The sequence came from a man aged 18-69 years in good health. This rearrangement joins TRBV6-2 or TRBV6-3 to TRBJ2-7; lacking DNA, the TRBD1 call made by TCRdb goes unchecked. Sequencing input: blood T cells: a sorted CD56 or NKG2C T cell subset, CD4+ or CD8+ T cells, or bulk PBMC T cells (not recorded which). CDR3 sequence reads: CASSYAGQGFAIPRTYEQYF.